This TCR beta chain was captured in a study of blood T cell repertoires in COVID-19. At the level of the study: Researchers got acute and convalescent COVID-19 samples from the United States, Italy and Spain. PBMCs, B-cell-depleted T cells, or T cells provided the cDNA or gDNA that made up the material.

The length of the CDR3 is 13 residues. Trimming removed 6 bases from V and 2 bases from J, with 11 bases in between. Original handling: Estimated nucleated cell counts came from reference gene primer amplification. The repertoire was sequenced with immunoSEQ multiplex PCR; TCRdb's copy has only in-frame clones and lacks some. D and trimming were read from the DNA, whereas the V and J calls and clone size are those reported in that table. The sample lists 85,000 to 110,000 clones, 70% to 90% occurring once. The chain joins TRBV12-3 or TRBV12-4 to TRBJ2-7; tentatively, D is TRBD2 (5 bases). This TCR was sampled from a man aged 50-60 years in a cohort sampled during active COVID-19. The specimen sequenced was peripheral blood. The CDR3 sequence is CASSSGKPYEQYF. Written as DNA, the CDR3 is TGTGCCAGCAGCTCCGGGAAACCCTACGAGCAGTACTTC.